A single sample gave rise to the 10 T cell receptor beta chains below, sequenced in a study of immune cell composition in non-small cell lung cancer. The normal lung sample lay at least 3 cm, and maximally far, from the tumour. Using immunoSEQ multiplex PCR, the repertoire was profiled, and TCRdb retains in-frame clones only, with some absent. The sample lists around 15,000 clones; 70% to 80% were seen once. This sample also belongs to another study, concerning CD4 T cells in lung cancer.

Material for sequencing was non-adjacent lung tissue. The origin of the receptors is a human donor with non-small cell lung cancer.

This clone was observed a single time. This chain connects TRBV6-6 to TRBJ2-6; D gene unclear. CDR1 and CDR2 (germline): MNHNY, SVGAGI (reference sequence). The CDR3 contains 12 residues. The V and J ends lost 8 bases and 3 bases respectively, with 5 bases between them. Written as DNA, the CDR3 is TGTGCCAGCTATAGTGGGGCCAACGTCCTGACTTTC. Amino acid sequence: CASYSGANVLTF.

This clone came up a few times. The V gene is TRBV7-2, the J gene TRBJ2-7; D gene ambiguous. Germline lookup yields CDR1 SGHTA and CDR2 FQGNSA. V was shortened by 5 bases and J by 1 base, with 6 bases between the two germline ends. The length of the CDR3 is 12 residues. The CDR3 loop reads CASSQQSYEQYF. The CDR3 nucleotides read TGTGCCAGCAGCCAACAGTCCTACGAGCAGTACTTC. Drawing the rest from reference TRBV7-2 and TRBJ2-7, the complete variable domain is GAGVSQSPSNKVTEKGKDVELRCDPISGHTALYWYRQSLGQGLEFLIYFQGNSAPDKSGLPSDRFSAERTGGSVSTLTIQRTQQEDSAVYLCASSQQSYEQYFGPGTRLTVT.

The V call is TRBV7-6, the J call TRBJ2-1, with 7 bases lining up with TRBD1. Germline assignment: CDR1 SGHVS and CDR2 FNYEAQ. The CDR3 extends over 13 amino acids. The V gene end was trimmed by 2 bases and the J gene end by 6 bases; junction bases not matched to a gene: 1. The CDR3 region is CASSLRQGNEQFF. CDR3 DNA: TGTGCCAGCAGCTTAAGACAGGGCAATGAGCAGTTCTTC.

CDR3 sequence reads: CASSLGAGNSPLHF. Written as DNA, the CDR3 is TGTGCCAGCAGTTTGGGGGCAGGGAATTCACCCCTCCACTTT. V gene TRBV11-3 combines with J gene TRBJ1-6; TRBD1 might be the D (6 bases). Trimming took 6 bases from V and 7 from J, leaving 13 bases between them. This CDR3 contains 14 residues. Germline loops: CDR1 SGHNT, CDR2 YENEEA.

This chain connects TRBV30 to TRBJ2-7; TRBD2 might be the D (5 bases). With 1 base removed from V and 2 bases from J, the gap between germline ends came to 12 bases. The germline CDR1 and CDR2 sequences are GTSNPN and SVGIG (reference sequence). CDR3 length equals 14 residues. The CDR3: CAWSDTRWTYEQYF. CDR3 DNA sequence: TGTGCCTGGAGTGATACTAGATGGACCTACGAGCAGTACTTC.

The J gene is TRBJ1-2, the V gene TRBV7-2; D is uncertain. V lost 5 bases and J 7 bases, leaving 14 bases between the germline ends. Germline V CDR1 and CDR2: SGHTA, FQGNSA. This CDR3 comprises 13 residues. The CDR3 sequence: CASSQDLEGGYTF. In DNA form, the CDR3 reads TGTGCCAGCAGCCAAGATCTAGAAGGTGGCTACACCTTC.

DNA for the CDR3: TGTGCCAGCAGCCGAACCCAGGGATCCGAGCAGTACTTC. Encoded protein: CASSRTQGSEQYF. V gene TRBV7-9 combines with J gene TRBJ2-7; D is possibly TRBD1 (5 bases). The CDR3 totals 13 residues. Germline loops: CDR1 SEHNR, CDR2 FQNEAQ (reference sequence). The germline V and J ends were trimmed by 5 bases and 6 bases, with 14 bases remaining between them.

The chain combines TRBV7-9 with TRBJ1-5; TRBD1 is a possible D gene (5 bases). Germline V lookup: CDR1 SEHNR, CDR2 FQNEAQ (reference sequence). CDR3 size: 17 residues. V was trimmed by 1 base and J by 5 bases, leaving 18 bases between them. DNA of the CDR3: TGTGCCAGCAGCTTAGGGGTAACAGGCGGGCGCGATCAGCCCCAGCATTTT. This gives the protein CASSLGVTGGRDQPQHF.

CDR3 bases: TGTGCCTGGAGTAGGGGGATTTCCTACGAGCAGTACTTC. Encoded protein: CAWSRGISYEQYF. The V call is TRBV30, the J call TRBJ2-7, with TRBD1 as a possible D gene (6 bases). Germline loops: CDR1 GTSNPN, CDR2 SVGIG (reference sequence). This CDR3 has 13 amino acids. V lost 2 bases to trimming and J lost 1 base, with 9 bases between them.

This clone was detected once. V and J are TRBV6-1 and TRBJ2-7; D remains ambiguous. The V gene's germline CDR1 is MNHNS and CDR2 SASEGT. The germline V and J ends were trimmed by 0 bases and 3 bases, with 6 bases remaining between them. The CDR3 has 13 amino acids. CDR3 loop: CASSEAVIYEQYF. The DNA of the CDR3 is TGTGCCAGCAGTGAAGCAGTAATCTACGAGCAGTACTTC.